The 24 T cell receptor beta chains listed next were all sequenced from one sample in a study of blood T cell repertoires in COVID-19. Produced via immunoSEQ multiplex PCR; TCRdb's table is partial and in-frame only. The data contain fewer than 200,000 clones, 82% of them singletons. Specimen: peripheral blood. All receptors derive from an older woman with COVID-19, enrolled during active disease.

The chain recombines TRBV18 with TRBJ2-1; TRBD1 is a possible D gene (6 bases). CDR1 and CDR2 (germline): KGHSH, LQKENI. The CDR3 totals 18 residues. The ends were cut back, 0 bases at V and 1 base at J, with 16 bases in the middle. The CDR3 region is CASSPPGRGMGSYNEQFF. DNA for the CDR3: TGTGCCAGCTCACCACCGGGCAGGGGAATGGGGTCCTACAATGAGCAGTTCTTC.

The chain has TRBV27 and TRBJ1-2; 7 nucleotides align to TRBD1. The germline gives CDR1 MNHEY, CDR2 SMNVEV (reference sequence). This CDR3 spans 15 amino acids. V gave up 8 bases and J gave up 5 bases; unmatched junction bases: 14. The CDR3 DNA sequence: TGTGCCAGCGGACAGGTCAGCCTTGGACTGTATGGCTACACCTTC. Its protein product is CASGQVSLGLYGYTF.

This clone was recorded only once. The V gene is TRBV12-3 or TRBV12-4, the J gene TRBJ1-4; no clear D. Trimming stripped 1 base from V and 10 bases from J, with 7 bases between. This CDR3 is built from 12 residues. The DNA for the CDR3 is TGTGCCAGCAGTTTAGGCGCGGGAAAACTGTTTTTT. Residues: CASSLGAGKLFF.

The V call is TRBV11-2, the J call TRBJ1-5; D not certain. V was pared by 5 bases and J by 4 bases, with 9 bases between. The CDR3 has 13 residues. The germline V gene encodes CDR1 SGHAT and CDR2 FQNNGV. CDR3 bases: TGTGCCAGCAGCCCGGAACTAAATCAGCCCCAGCATTTT. It specifies CASSPELNQPQHF. The full variable domain, in which reference TRBV11-2 and TRBJ1-5 provide the parts outside the CDR3, is EAGVAQSPRYKIIEKRQSVAFWCNPISGHATLYWYQQILGQGPKLLIQFQNNGVVDDSQLPKDRFSAERLKGVDSTLKIQPAKLEDSAVYLCASSPELNQPQHFGDGTRLSIL.

The gene calls are TRBV11-2 and TRBJ1-2; D uncertain. CDR1 and CDR2 (germline): SGHAT, FQNNGV. The CDR3 runs 15 residues. Trimming shortened V by 0 bases and J by 1 base, and 9 bases separated the two germline ends. CDR3: CASSLERQDNYGYTF. The DNA for the CDR3 is TGTGCCAGCAGCTTAGAGCGACAAGATAACTATGGCTACACCTTC.

This chain connects TRBV18 to TRBJ1-5; no clear D. This CDR3 is built from 14 residues. V lost 3 bases and J 8 bases, leaving 14 bases between the germline ends. Per germline, CDR1 KGHSH and CDR2 LQKENI. This chain's CDR3 is CASSPRQTSEPQHF. Here the CDR3 DNA reads TGTGCCAGCTCACCCAGGCAGACCTCAGAGCCCCAGCATTTT.

The J gene is TRBJ1-1, the V gene TRBV3-1 (or the pseudogene TRBV3-2); 9 bases line up with TRBD1. Germline trimming cut 2 bases from V and 3 bases from J; bases unmatched to any gene: 1. Germline values: CDR1 LGHDT, CDR2 YNNKEL (reference sequence). CDR3 length equals 14 residues. The CDR3 reads CASSQWDRDTEAFF. The CDR3 DNA reads TGTGCCAGCAGCCAATGGGACAGGGACACTGAAGCTTTCTTT.

The chain employs TRBV6-1 and TRBJ2-3, with 7 bases aligning to TRBD2. CDR3 length: 17 residues. V shed 2 bases and J 2 bases; nucleotides not matched to a gene: 10. Germline V gene lookup returns CDR1 MNHNS and CDR2 SASEGT. CDR3 residues: CASSERSAGTVTDTQYF. CDR3 bases: TGTGCCAGCAGTGAACGATCAGCGGGGACGGTCACAGATACGCAGTATTTT.

This chain uses TRBV27 with TRBJ1-1, with D perhaps matching TRBD1 (6 bases). Germline lookup yields CDR1 MNHEY and CDR2 SMNVEV (reference sequence). CDR3 length: 13 amino acids. The germline V and J ends were trimmed by 6 bases and 7 bases, with 15 bases remaining between them. The CDR3 bases are TGTGCCAGCAGGCCCTACAGGGAGAGTGAAGCTTTCTTT. It is translated as CASRPYRESEAFF.

The V and J genes are TRBV19 and TRBJ2-1; 8 nucleotides match TRBD2. The CDR3 sequence is 16 residues long. With 8 bases clipped from V and 0 bases from J, the junction kept 9 bases outside the gene matches. CDR1 and CDR2 (germline): LNHDA, SQIVND (reference sequence). CDR3 sequence reads: CASQSLAADSYNEQFF. The CDR3 DNA reads as TGTGCCAGTCAATCACTAGCGGCTGACTCCTACAATGAGCAGTTCTTC.

The rearrangement joins TRBV14 to TRBJ2-4; possible D gene TRBD1, 5 bases. V was shortened by 3 bases and J by 6 bases, with 18 bases between the two germline ends. Germline-derived CDR1 and CDR2 are SGHDN and FVKESK. This CDR3 spans 16 amino acids. CDR3 loop: CASSQQGGPLGNIQYF. The DNA for the CDR3 is TGTGCCAGCAGCCAGCAGGGCGGCCCCCTAGGAAACATTCAGTACTTC.

The chain uses TRBV6-5 and TRBJ2-7, with D possibly being TRBD1 (6 bases). This CDR3 comprises 16 residues. Trimming took 0 bases from V and 4 from J, leaving 16 bases between them. CDR1 MNHEY and CDR2 SVGAGI come from the germline V gene. In nucleotides, the CDR3 is TGTGCCAGCAGTTACTCCCATTTGGGGGCAGGATACGAGCAGTACGTC. Translated, it gives CASSYSHLGAGYEQYV.

The chain employs TRBV9 and TRBJ2-1; D perhaps matches TRBD2 (5 bases). The CDR3 has 15 residues. The germline V gene encodes CDR1 SGDLS and CDR2 YYNGEE. V shed 4 bases and J shed 0 bases, with 11 bases lying between them. As DNA, the CDR3 is TGTGCCAGCAGCCCCACCCGGGGCTCCTACAATGAGCAGTTCTTC. It codes for CASSPTRGSYNEQFF.

The J gene is TRBJ1-3, the V gene TRBV12-3 or TRBV12-4, with D unclear. This CDR3 has 12 amino acids. V lost 8 bases and J 0 bases, leaving 5 bases between the germline ends. CDR3 protein: CASRASGNTIYF. The CDR3 DNA reads as TGTGCCAGCCGAGCCTCTGGAAACACCATATATTTT.

This sequence joins TRBV28 and TRBJ2-2, with D possibly being TRBD1 (5 bases). Trimming stripped 4 bases from V and 5 bases from J, with 17 bases between. The CDR3 spans 16 residues. Germline V gene data show CDR1 as MDHEN and CDR2 as SYDVKM. CDR3: CASSSPGLSGTGELFF. As DNA, the CDR3 is TGTGCCAGCAGTTCTCCGGGCCTCTCAGGGACCGGGGAGCTGTTTTTT.

The chain joins TRBV28 to TRBJ1-2, with 7 bases matching TRBD1. V lost 10 bases and J lost 4; bases outside the gene matches: 9. CDR3 length: 13 amino acids. Germline V lookup: CDR1 MDHEN, CDR2 SYDVKM. The CDR3 DNA reads TGTGCCAACAGAAGGGCAGGGGGCTATGGCTACACCTTC. This gives the protein CANRRAGGYGYTF.

This chain joins TRBV10-3 and TRBJ2-5; 7 bases line up with TRBD1. Germline V lookup: CDR1 ENHRY, CDR2 SYGVKD. V trimming: 2 bases; J trimming: 5 bases; junction bases outside the gene matches: 2. The CDR3 extends over 13 amino acids. The CDR3 spells CAISETGAETQYF. In DNA form, the CDR3 reads TGTGCCATCAGTGAGACAGGGGCGGAGACCCAGTACTTC.

This chain links TRBV15 with TRBJ1-5; no reliable D call. The V gene lost 0 bases and the J gene lost 8 bases, with 8 bases spanning the gap. This CDR3 region has 13 residues. Germline lookup yields CDR1 LNHNV and CDR2 YYDKDF (reference sequence). CDR3 sequence: CATSRDFAEPQHF. The CDR3 bases are TGTGCCACCAGCAGAGATTTTGCAGAGCCCCAGCATTTT.

The CDR3 region has the DNA TGCGCCAGCAGCTTGGAGGCACTAGCGGGGGTAGATACGCAGTATTTT. Translation: CASSLEALAGVDTQYF. The rearrangement joins TRBV5-1 to TRBJ2-3; TRBD2 matches at 11 bases. Trimming took 0 bases from V and 5 from J; bases not matched to a gene: 5. Germline loops: CDR1 SGHRS, CDR2 YFSETQ. The CDR3 loop spans 16 amino acids. Drawing the rest from reference TRBV5-1 and TRBJ2-3, the complete variable domain is KAGVTQTPRYLIKTRGQQVTLSCSPISGHRSVSWYQQTPGQGLQFLFEYFSETQRNKGNFPGRFSGRQFSNSRSEMNVSTLELGDSALYLCASSLEALAGVDTQYFGPGTRLTVL.

The chain combines TRBV5-1 with TRBJ1-1, with a tentative D call TRBD1 (6 bases). V lost 1 base to trimming and J lost 5 bases, with 12 bases between them. Germline V gene data show CDR1 as SGHRS and CDR2 as YFSETQ. CDR3 length: 14 residues. DNA of the CDR3: TGCGCCAGCAGCTTGTCAGGGGCAGGGACTGAAGCTTTCTTT. This sequence encodes CASSLSGAGTEAFF.

The table lists this clone with a count of one. This chain uses TRBV14 with TRBJ2-3; 8 nucleotides line up with TRBD2. Per the germline V gene, CDR1 is SGHDN and CDR2 is FVKESK. V shed 4 bases and J 5 bases; nucleotides not matched to a gene: 8. The length of the CDR3 is 15 residues. The CDR3 DNA sequence: TGTGCCAGCAGCCGTCTGCGGGCGGGAGGAGATACGCAGTATTTT. Amino acids: CASSRLRAGGDTQYF.

The rearrangement joins TRBV5-8 to TRBJ2-5; tentative D call: TRBD2 (6 bases). This CDR3 comprises 15 residues. Trimming stripped 5 bases from V and 2 bases from J, with 16 bases between. Per germline, CDR1 SGHTS and CDR2 YDEGEE. CDR3 protein: CASSSGRGTQETQYF. CDR3 in DNA: TGTGCCAGCAGTTCGGGGAGAGGGACTCAAGAGACCCAGTACTTC.

This chain links TRBV7-3 with TRBJ2-2; no definite D call. Germline V gene lookup returns CDR1 SGHTA and CDR2 FQGTGA. The length of the CDR3 is 13 residues. With 5 bases removed from V and 5 bases from J, the gap between germline ends came to 9 bases. The CDR3, as DNA: TGTGCCAGCAGCCCCGAACTAACCGGGGAGCTGTTTTTT. Its protein product is CASSPELTGELFF.

CDR3: CASSVLGGTNEKLFF. Written as DNA, the CDR3 is TGCGCCAGCAGCGTACTAGGGGGAACTAATGAAAAACTGTTTTTT. The rearrangement joins TRBV5-1 to TRBJ1-4, with D possibly matching TRBD1 (6 bases). The CDR3 is made up of 15 amino acids. Per germline, CDR1 SGHRS and CDR2 YFSETQ. V was trimmed by 4 bases and J by 1 base, leaving 11 bases between them.